The 29 T cell receptor beta chains below were found in one sample sequenced in a study of shared clonotypes between healthy human individuals. TCRdb's copy holds only in-frame clones and misses some; the assay was immunoSEQ multiplex PCR. This table holds 180,000 or so clones, around 93% found once. Sequenced input: naive CD4+ T cells sorted from blood. The subset denotes: CD45RA+ positively selected. The receptors were gathered from a woman aged 25 to 39 in good health.

V gene TRBV18 combines with J gene TRBJ2-2; a weak D match, TRBD2 (5 bases). CDR1 and CDR2 from the germline V gene are KGHSH and LQKENI. Between the trimmed V and J ends, which lost 5 bases and 1 base, there was a span of 11 bases. This CDR3 has 15 residues. CDR3 in DNA: TGTGCCAGCTCAGTCGGACGGGAGAACACCGGGGAGCTGTTTTTT. Translation: CASSVGRENTGELFF.

Concerning this clone itself: The CDR3 carries no conserved terminal phenylalanine or tryptophan, so it likely arises from a read error. Because the CDR3's place on the DNA is in doubt, the DNA is left out and the CDR3 is given as listed by TCRdb. The genes are TRBV5-1 and TRBJ1-2; the tabulated D call, TRBD1, remains unverified against the DNA. The CDR3 extends over 9 residues, inclusive of both ends. In germline, CDR1 is SGHRS, CDR2 YFSETQ. This CDR3 is CASSLGQAP.

V usage is TRBV10-2 and J usage is TRBJ2-1; D not resolved. The V and J ends lost 7 bases and 7 bases respectively, with 11 bases between them. The germline gives CDR1 WSHSY, CDR2 SAAADI. The CDR3 contains 12 residues. CDR3 DNA: TGCGCCAGCACCTTAGGCGAGAATGAGCAGTTCTTC. It codes for CASTLGENEQFF.

The chain recombines TRBV5-1 with TRBJ2-7; a weak D match, TRBD2 (5 bases). Trimming removed 3 bases at V and 5 bases at J, with 18 bases between. Germline V lookup: CDR1 SGHRS, CDR2 YFSETQ. CDR3 length: 15 amino acids. CDR3 in amino acids: CASSWVTSGSHEQYF. Here the CDR3 DNA reads TGCGCCAGCAGCTGGGTAACGAGCGGTTCCCACGAGCAGTACTTC.

The chain combines TRBV7-2 with TRBJ2-7; TRBD1 aligns across 7 bases. V gave up 4 bases and J gave up 2 bases; unmatched junction bases: 5. CDR1 SGHTA and CDR2 FQGNSA come from the germline V gene. The CDR3 spans 14 residues. Here the CDR3 DNA reads TGTGCCAGCAGCTCGAAAGGGGGCCCCTACGAGCAGTACTTC. As protein: CASSSKGGPYEQYF.

V usage is TRBV28 and J usage is TRBJ2-5; unclear D gene. V lost 8 bases and J 5 bases, leaving 12 bases between the germline ends. The V gene's germline CDR1 is MDHEN and CDR2 SYDVKM. The CDR3 contains 12 residues. The chain's CDR3 is CASLSVGETQYF. CDR3 DNA sequence: TGTGCCAGCCTGTCGGTTGGCGAGACCCAGTACTTC.

The chain couples TRBV7-8 to TRBJ1-1; D remains ambiguous. This CDR3 contains 14 residues. V was shortened by 6 bases and J by 3 bases, with 14 bases between the two germline ends. Germline loops: CDR1 SGHVS, CDR2 FQNEAQ. Here the CDR3 reads CASRVEARHTEAFF. Here the CDR3 DNA reads TGTGCCAGCAGGGTAGAGGCGCGGCACACTGAAGCTTTCTTT.

The J gene is TRBJ2-4, the V gene TRBV7-6; D unclear. The CDR3 has 18 amino acids. Germline values: CDR1 SGHVS, CDR2 FNYEAQ. Trimming cost V 5 bases and J 0 bases, with 20 bases left between them. The CDR3 sequence: CASSPRRRAGRAKNIQYF. The CDR3 DNA sequence: TGTGCCAGCAGCCCTAGGCGACGGGCCGGCCGAGCCAAAAACATTCAGTACTTC.

The chain uses TRBV29-1 and TRBJ2-3; 8 nucleotides line up with TRBD2. The CDR3 length is 14 residues. Unmatched junction bases numbered 6, after V lost 7 bases and J lost 0 bases. The germline CDR1 and CDR2 sequences are SQVTM and ANQGSEA. The CDR3 loop is CSARPSGSTDTQYF. The CDR3 DNA reads TGCAGCGCGAGGCCTAGCGGGAGCACAGATACGCAGTATTTT.

The chain joins TRBV19 to TRBJ1-1; no clear D gene. The V gene's germline CDR1 is LNHDA and CDR2 SQIVND (reference sequence). V was clipped by 0 bases and J by 3 bases, with 14 bases between them. The CDR3 runs 16 residues. In nucleotides, the CDR3 is TGTGCCAGTAGTATAGATCGAAAGGGTTTGTACACTGAAGCTTTCTTT. Translation gives CASSIDRKGLYTEAFF.

V is TRBV2 and J is TRBJ2-5; a weak D match, TRBD1 (6 bases). The CDR3 sequence is 13 residues long. Trimming took 6 bases from V and 3 from J, leaving 11 bases between them. Germline loops: CDR1 SNHLY, CDR2 FYNNEI. The CDR3 sequence: CASRATGEETQYF. CDR3 sequence (DNA): TGTGCCAGCAGAGCGACAGGAGAAGAGACCCAGTACTTC.

The rearrangement uses TRBV28 and TRBJ2-2, with a possible D match to TRBD2 (5 bases). Germline V gives CDR1 MDHEN, CDR2 SYDVKM. The CDR3 has 13 residues. V lost 7 bases, J lost 5 bases, and 11 bases lay in between. CDR3 protein: CASIQRDTGELFF. Written as DNA, the CDR3 is TGTGCCAGCATTCAGAGGGATACCGGGGAGCTGTTTTTT.

This chain connects TRBV11-2 to TRBJ2-5, with no clear D. The DNA end is more similar to TRBJ2-7, so the J call may be wrong. The CDR3 extends over 13 amino acids. Germline V lookup: CDR1 SGHAT, CDR2 FQNNGV. Here the CDR3 reads CASSLRSTYEQYF. The CDR3 DNA follows: TGTGCCAGCAGCTTACGCTCTACCTACGAGCAGTACTTC.

This chain connects TRBV30 to TRBJ1-4; D not certain. Germline V gives CDR1 GTSNPN, CDR2 SVGIG (reference sequence). The CDR3 has 15 residues. The V gene lost 0 bases and the J gene lost 0 bases, with 8 bases spanning the gap. CDR3 in amino acids: CAWSVNLATNEKLFF. CDR3 coding DNA: TGTGCCTGGAGTGTGAATCTTGCAACTAATGAAAAACTGTTTTTT.

The chain joins TRBV5-8 to TRBJ2-7, with D perhaps TRBD2 (5 bases). From germline, CDR1 is SGHTS and CDR2 YDEGEE. The CDR3 runs to 14 residues. V lost 5 bases and J lost 1, with 13 bases in between. This CDR3 reads CASSLGLFSYEQYF. In DNA, the CDR3 is TGTGCCAGCAGTTTAGGACTGTTTTCCTACGAGCAGTACTTC.

In its sample, this clone was seen once. V is TRBV18 and J is TRBJ1-2, with 12 bases matching TRBD1. This CDR3 is 17 amino acids long. V gave up 3 bases and J gave up 8 bases; unmatched junction bases: 13. Per germline, CDR1 KGHSH and CDR2 LQKENI. The CDR3 spells CASSPGMAGTGGAGYTF. The CDR3 DNA reads TGTGCCAGCTCACCTGGGATGGCCGGGACAGGGGGCGCGGGCTACACCTTC. Drawing the rest from reference TRBV18 and TRBJ1-2, the complete variable domain is NAGVMQNPRHLVRRRGQEARLRCSPMKGHSHVYWYRQLPEEGLKFMVYLQKENIIDESGMPKERFSAEFPKEGPSILRIQQVVRGDSAAYFCASSPGMAGTGGAGYTFGSGTRLTVV.

The chain uses TRBV2 and TRBJ1-1; no clear D. The CDR3 length is 13 residues. Trimming took off 6 bases at V and 1 base at J, with 9 bases between the two ends. Germline CDR1 reads SNHLY; CDR2 reads FYNNEI. DNA of the CDR3: TGTGCCAGCAGGACGGACGGGAACACTGAAGCTTTCTTT. Translation: CASRTDGNTEAFF.

CDR3 region: CASSPSGRLFF. The CDR3 coding sequence is TGTGCCAGCAGTCCCTCGGGTCGACTGTTTTTT. The chain is built from TRBV28 and TRBJ1-4, with D uncertain. Germline assignment: CDR1 MDHEN and CDR2 SYDVKM. V lost 5 bases to trimming and J lost 13 bases, with 11 bases between them. This CDR3 contains 11 residues.

This chain uses TRBV10-3 with TRBJ1-1; D unclear. V lost 6 bases to trimming and J lost 4 bases, with 6 bases between them. Per germline, CDR1 ENHRY and CDR2 SYGVKD. The CDR3 loop spans 11 amino acids. The CDR3 coding sequence is TGTGCCATCAGGAGCGGCACTGAAGCTTTCTTT. Amino acids: CAIRSGTEAFF.

This clone was seen just once. This chain connects TRBV6-5 to TRBJ2-7; TRBD2 might be the D (6 bases). The CDR3 length is 13 residues. Germline loops: CDR1 MNHEY, CDR2 SVGAGI. V dropped 7 bases and J dropped 2 bases, with 12 bases sitting between them. CDR3: CASTSGGAYEQYF. The CDR3 DNA follows: TGTGCCAGCACCTCCGGGGGAGCCTACGAGCAGTACTTC.

The V gene is TRBV28, the J gene TRBJ2-3, with 10 bases fitting TRBD2. CDR1 and CDR2 from the germline V gene are MDHEN and SYDVKM. This CDR3 is built from 16 residues. The V gene end was trimmed by 3 bases and the J gene end by 2 bases; junction bases not matched to a gene: 5. The CDR3: CASSLVGTSDTDTQYF. Here the CDR3 DNA reads TGTGCCAGCAGTTTGGTCGGGACTAGCGACACAGATACGCAGTATTTT.

In this sample, this clone turned up once. The chain joins TRBV18 to TRBJ2-7, with D possibly TRBD2 on 5 matching bases. The germline CDR1 and CDR2 sequences are KGHSH and LQKENI. CDR3 size: 14 residues. V lost 1 base, J lost 0 bases, and 7 bases lay in between. CDR3 residues: CASSPLASSYEQYF. CDR3 bases: TGTGCCAGCTCACCACTAGCGTCCTCCTACGAGCAGTACTTC.

The chain uses TRBV28 and TRBJ2-1; 14 bases line up with TRBD2. Germline loops: CDR1 MDHEN, CDR2 SYDVKM. The CDR3 loop spans 17 amino acids. Unmatched junction bases numbered 11, after V lost 6 bases and J lost 7 bases. The CDR3 DNA reads as TGTGCCAGCAGGTTAAGAGCCGGGACTAGCGGGAGAAATGAGCAGTTCTTC. It yields the protein CASRLRAGTSGRNEQFF.

The genes are TRBV5-1 and TRBJ1-2, with D unresolved. Looked up from germline, CDR1 is SGHRS and CDR2 is YFSETQ. Trimming cost V 0 bases and J 4 bases, with 10 bases left between them. CDR3 length: 14 residues. The CDR3 DNA sequence: TGCGCCAGCAGCTTGGAACGGGGTCGCTATGGCTACACCTTC. It codes for CASSLERGRYGYTF.

V and J are TRBV28 and TRBJ2-2, with D possibly matching TRBD1 (6 bases). Germline V CDR1 and CDR2: MDHEN, SYDVKM. CDR3 size: 16 residues. Between the trimmed V and J ends, which lost 3 bases and 4 bases, there was a span of 15 bases. The CDR3: CASSFGQGWVTGELFF. CDR3 nucleotide sequence: TGTGCCAGCAGTTTCGGGCAGGGGTGGGTCACCGGGGAGCTGTTTTTT.

The chain uses TRBV5-1 and TRBJ1-2; 8 bases align to TRBD1. J gave up 5 bases and V 5 bases, and 11 bases lay outside the gene matches. This CDR3 has 15 residues. Germline lookup yields CDR1 SGHRS and CDR2 YFSETQ. CDR3 in DNA: TGCGCCAGCAGTCCCAAAACTGACAGGGGTTATGGCTACACCTTC. This encodes CASSPKTDRGYGYTF. The full variable domain, in which reference TRBV5-1 and TRBJ1-2 provide the parts outside the CDR3, is KAGVTQTPRYLIKTRGQQVTLSCSPISGHRSVSWYQQTPGQGLQFLFEYFSETQRNKGNFPGRFSGRQFSNSRSEMNVSTLELGDSALYLCASSPKTDRGYGYTFGSGTRLTVV.

V gene TRBV18 combines with J gene TRBJ1-5; 9 positions match TRBD1. J lost 5 bases, V lost 3 bases, and 2 bases had no gene match. CDR3 length: 14 residues. Germline loops: CDR1 KGHSH, CDR2 LQKENI. The CDR3 loop is CASSPGQGYQPQHF. The CDR3 DNA reads as TGTGCCAGCTCACCGGGACAGGGCTATCAGCCCCAGCATTTT.

The CDR3 loop is CASSLFPRGLYTNEKLFF. In DNA form, the CDR3 reads TGTGCCAGCAGTTTATTCCCCAGGGGGCTGTATACTAATGAAAAACTGTTTTTT. The rearrangement uses TRBV28 and TRBJ1-4, with 8 bases aligning to TRBD1. Germline CDR1 reads MDHEN; CDR2 reads SYDVKM. The CDR3 consists of 18 residues. With V trimmed by 1 base and J by 2 bases, 9 bases remained unmatched.

The genes are TRBV7-9 and TRBJ2-7; a weak D match, TRBD2 (5 bases). CDR3 length: 17 residues. CDR1 is SEHNR and CDR2 is FQNEAQ in the germline V gene (reference sequence). Deletions cut 6 bases from V and 7 bases from J, with 28 bases between. The CDR3 here is CASSLDRLATKTDEQYF. The CDR3 DNA reads as TGTGCCAGCAGTCTAGACCGGCTAGCAACAAAAACGGATGAGCAGTACTTC.